One and the same sample provided the 2 T cell receptor beta chains below, sequenced in a study of cytomegalovirus exposure and HLA in healthy donors. Primers included in the PCR were 60 Vbeta and 13 Jbeta primers. This table comes from immunoSEQ multiplex PCR, and its TCRdb copy is limited to in-frame clones, with some not included. The sample carries about 170,000 clones, over 65% recorded once. The sample consisted of PBMCs. The receptors shown here come from a woman aged 30 to 39 in good health and CMV-seropositive.

The chain links TRBV11-2 to TRBJ2-1; 8 bases agree with TRBD1. The CDR3 has 17 amino acids. The trim removed 4 bases at V and 0 bases at J, leaving 8 bases unmatched. Germline V CDR1 and CDR2: SGHAT, FQNNGV. CDR3 amino acids: CASSSSWTGPSYNEQFF. CDR3 DNA: TGTGCCAGCAGCTCTTCCTGGACAGGGCCCTCCTACAATGAGCAGTTCTTC.

V usage is TRBV11-1 and J usage is TRBJ2-3; 7 bases are a match to TRBD2. V trimming: 5 bases; J trimming: 5 bases; junction bases outside the gene matches: 10. The CDR3 has 15 residues. CDR1 is SGHAT, CDR2 FQDESV, per germline (reference sequence). CDR3 nucleotides: TGTGCCAGCAGCCTTCCTAGGGGCGGGGGAGATACGCAGTATTTT. It yields the protein CASSLPRGGGDTQYF.